This passage covers 28 T cell receptor beta chains from one sample sequenced in a study of glioma-infiltrating T cells. TCR alpha and beta CDR3 regions were amplified from RNA using iRepertoire nested multiplex PCR. MiXCR, applied by TCRdb to the multiplex PCR reads, yields one record per CDR3 protein. The sample holds about 110,000 distinct CDR3 sequences, less than 30% seen once. Material: glioma tissue, nonneoplastic brain tissue, or PBMCs (not recorded which). The source of these receptors is a human donor with low-grade glioma or glioblastoma, undergoing nonglioma brain surgery, or in good health (not recorded which).

This chain connects TRBV29-1 to TRBJ2-7, with D possibly matching TRBD2 (7 bases). This CDR3 is 12 amino acids long. With 5 bases removed from V and 2 bases from J, the gap between germline ends came to 10 bases. Germline V gives CDR1 SQVTM, CDR2 ANQGSEA. The CDR3 spells CSVRGGPYEQYF. DNA for the CDR3: TGCAGCGTTAGGGGGGGTCCCTACGAGCAGTACTTC.

This clonotype was detected ten times or more. An end of the junction does not agree with germline; a read error may underlie this. The rearrangement joins TRBV6-1 to TRBJ2-7; maybe TRBD2 (5 bases). The CDR3 is made up of 13 amino acids. Germline CDR1 is MNHNS and CDR2 is SASEGT. The CDR3 is CASSKAVSYEQYF. CDR3 sequence (DNA): TGTGCCAGCAGTAAAGCGGTATCCTACGAGCAGTACTTC.

A few counts support this clonotype. The J gene is TRBJ2-1, the V gene TRBV10-3, with 7 bases lining up with TRBD1. The J segment lost 4 bases and the V segment lost 3 bases, leaving 6 bases of the junction unmatched. This CDR3 region has 15 residues. In germline, CDR1 is ENHRY, CDR2 SYGVKD. In nucleotides, the CDR3 is TGTGCCATCAGTGACCCTGGGACAGATTACAATGAGCAGTTCTTC. Amino acids: CAISDPGTDYNEQFF.

This clonotype was observed at least ten times. The J gene is TRBJ2-7, the V gene TRBV2, with D perhaps TRBD1 (6 bases). The CDR3 length is 15 residues. V lost 7 bases and J lost 2, with 18 bases in between. The germline V gene has CDR1 SNHLY and CDR2 FYNNEI. The CDR3 loop reads CASKDRTSPTYEQYF. The CDR3 coding sequence is TGTGCCAGCAAAGACAGGACCTCTCCTACCTACGAGCAGTACTTC.

The V gene is TRBV2, the J gene TRBJ2-1; D possibly uses TRBD1 or TRBD2 (5 bases each). V lost 4 bases, J lost 7 bases, and 14 bases lay in between. Germline loops: CDR1 SNHLY, CDR2 FYNNEI. The CDR3 extends over 14 amino acids. The CDR3 spells CASSGDGIGNEQFF. The CDR3 bases are TGTGCCAGCAGTGGGGACGGAATCGGGAATGAGCAGTTCTTC.

The CDR3 DNA reads as TGTGCCAGCAGCTTAGGGACAGGGCCCCATGGCTACACCTTC. Encoded protein: CASSLGTGPHGYTF. The genes are TRBV13 and TRBJ1-2; 7 nucleotides align to TRBD1. CDR3 length: 14 residues. Looked up from germline, CDR1 is PRHDT and CDR2 is FYEKMQ (reference sequence). V was clipped by 0 bases and J by 6 bases; unmatched bases: 4. The complete variable domain, with remaining parts taken from reference TRBV13 and TRBJ1-2, reads AAGVIQSPRHLIKEKRETATLKCYPIPRHDTVYWYQQGPGQDPQFLISFYEKMQSDKGSIPDRFSAQQFSDYHSELNMSSLELGDSALYFCASSLGTGPHGYTFGSGTRLTVV.

The rearrangement joins TRBV9 to TRBJ2-1; a possible D gene is TRBD2 (5 bases). This CDR3 spans 12 amino acids. Germline V CDR1 and CDR2: SGDLS, YYNGEE. Trimming pared 3 bases from V and 14 bases from J, leaving 15 bases between. The CDR3, as DNA: TGTGCCAGCAGCGCCGGGATTAGCCGTGAGTTCTTC. Residues: CASSAGISREFF.

Concerning this clonotype: A much larger clone differs from this one at a single base, so this may be a read error. The chain couples TRBV5-1 to TRBJ2-1, with D perhaps given as TRBD1 or TRBD2 (6 bases each). The germline V gene has CDR1 SGHRS and CDR2 YFSETQ. The CDR3 has 15 amino acids. The CDR3 nucleotides read TGCGCCAACAGCTTGGGAGGACAGTCCTACAATGAGCAGTTCTTC. Its translation is CANSLGGQSYNEQFF.

The chain combines TRBV20-1 with TRBJ2-3, with D uncertain. V was cut by 3 bases and J by 6 bases, with 10 bases left in between. The CDR3 consists of 12 residues. Germline V gives CDR1 DFQATT, CDR2 SNEGSKA (reference sequence). The CDR3 protein is CSASMAIDTQYF. The CDR3 DNA sequence: TGCAGTGCTAGTATGGCGATCGATACGCAGTATTTT.

The chain is built from TRBV14 and TRBJ2-5, with TRBD2 identical over 10 bases. V trimming: 3 bases; J trimming: 5 bases; junction bases outside the gene matches: 6. This CDR3 spans 15 amino acids. Germline values: CDR1 SGHDN, CDR2 FVKESK. CDR3 region: CASSHKRGGPETQYF. CDR3 DNA: TGTGCCAGCAGCCACAAGCGGGGGGGCCCGGAGACCCAGTACTTC.

The table lists this clonotype with many counts. V usage is TRBV6-1 and J usage is TRBJ2-2; maybe TRBD1 (6 bases). CDR1 is MNHNS, CDR2 SASEGT, per germline. V lost 7 bases and J lost 3, with 15 bases in between. There are 15 residues in the CDR3. In nucleotides, the CDR3 is TGTGCCAGCAAAGGGGGTTTGGGGGACACCGGGGAGCTGTTTTTT. It specifies CASKGGLGDTGELFF.

This clonotype came up a few times. The CDR3 bases are TGTGCCAGCAGCCCAAGGGCCCCAGATACGCAGTATTTT. Its protein is CASSPRAPDTQYF. The V call is TRBV9, the J call TRBJ2-3; D gene unclear. V lost 4 bases, J lost 4 bases, and 10 bases lay in between. The CDR3 extends over 13 amino acids. Germline-derived CDR1 and CDR2 are SGDLS and YYNGEE.

In regard to this clonotype: One end of the junction does not line up with germline, which may come from a read error. The chain links TRBV6-4 to TRBJ2-3; 9 positions agree with TRBD1. Germline values: CDR1 MRHNA, CDR2 SNTAGT. There are 16 residues in the CDR3. The CDR3 sequence is CASSDSGTGIGDRQYF. The CDR3, as DNA: TGTGCCAGCAGTGACTCGGGGACAGGGATTGGAGATAGGCAGTACTTT.

Ten or more counts support this clonotype. The chain is built from TRBV28 and TRBJ1-2; TRBD1 is a possible D gene (6 bases). The CDR3 contains 13 residues. Per the germline V gene, CDR1 is MDHEN and CDR2 is SYDVKM. V was pared by 6 bases and J by 8 bases, with 16 bases between. The CDR3 region is CASRLGASRGYTF. CDR3 nucleotide sequence: TGTGCCAGCAGGCTGGGGGCATCTCGGGGCTACACCTTC.

This clonotype was found many times. The CDR3 spells CASSPSIDGTDTQYF. In DNA, the CDR3 is TGTGCCAGCTCACCATCTATTGACGGCACAGATACGCAGTATTTT. J is TRBJ2-3 and V is TRBV18; D gene uncertain. Trimming cost V 2 bases and J 1 base, with 10 bases left between them. Germline CDR1 and CDR2: KGHSH and LQKENI. The CDR3 totals 15 residues.

Many counts were recorded for this clonotype. The chain has TRBV6-1 and TRBJ2-7; 9 bases are shared with TRBD1. The germline V gene encodes CDR1 MNHNS and CDR2 SASEGT. The CDR3 has 15 amino acids. The V gene end was trimmed by 5 bases and the J gene end by 4 bases; junction bases not matched to a gene: 9. The CDR3 here is CASSSTGTGHYEQYF. In nucleotides, the CDR3 is TGTGCCAGCAGTTCGACCGGGACAGGGCATTACGAGCAGTACTTC.

In this sample, this clonotype turned up many times. V is TRBV2 and J is TRBJ2-2, with D possibly TRBD2 on 5 matching bases. Germline lookup yields CDR1 SNHLY and CDR2 FYNNEI. The CDR3 sequence is 12 residues long. V lost 7 bases and J lost 6, with 9 bases in between. CDR3 bases: TGTGCCAGCATAGGAGGTCCCGGGGAGCTGTTTTTT. This sequence encodes CASIGGPGELFF.

The V gene is TRBV7-2, the J gene TRBJ2-7; D is ambiguous. The length of the CDR3 is 12 residues. Germline CDR1 and CDR2: SGHTA and FQGNSA. The CDR3 DNA reads TGTGTTAGCAGCTCCCTGAGTTACGAGCAGTACTTC. It encodes CVSSSLSYEQYF.

The sample holds many counts of this clonotype. The V call is TRBV30, the J call TRBJ1-1; no definite D call. Trimming stripped 0 bases from V and 4 bases from J, with 9 bases between. This CDR3 spans 13 amino acids. Germline loops: CDR1 GTSNPN, CDR2 SVGIG (reference sequence). DNA of the CDR3: TGTGCCTGGAGTGTCCGGGTCGGCACTGAAGCTTTCTTT. It yields the protein CAWSVRVGTEAFF.

Regarding this clonotype: Its ends do not fully match the called genes, so a read error is possible. The gene calls are TRBV5-1 and TRBJ2-3; tentatively, D is TRBD1 (5 bases). CDR1 and CDR2 from the germline V gene are SGHRS and YFSETQ. This CDR3 is built from 14 residues. The CDR3 DNA reads as TGCGCCAGCAGCTTGTGGCATTACACAGGTACGCAGTATTTT. Translating gives CASSLWHYTGTQYF.

This clonotype was seen repeatedly, ten times or more. The chain has TRBV28 and TRBJ2-1, with TRBD2 matching 10 bases. The CDR3 is made up of 15 amino acids. CDR1 MDHEN and CDR2 SYDVKM come from the germline V gene. V dropped 6 bases and J dropped 5; count of bases not matched to a gene: 7. This CDR3 reads CASSLLAGRDNEQFF. The CDR3 DNA follows: TGTGCCAGCAGCCTACTAGCGGGACGAGACAATGAGCAGTTCTTC.

The chain recombines TRBV2 with TRBJ2-1; possible D gene TRBD1, 5 bases. The germline CDR1 and CDR2 sequences are SNHLY and FYNNEI. The V end lost 9 bases, the J end lost 6 bases, and 9 bases lay between the germline ends. CDR3 length equals 11 residues. The DNA for the CDR3 is TGTGCCAGTATCGACAGCAATGAGCAGTTCTTC. Its protein is CASIDSNEQFF.

This clonotype was seen ten or more times. V usage is TRBV6-6 and J usage is TRBJ1-1; D is ambiguous. Germline CDR1 reads MNHNY; CDR2 reads SVGAGI (reference sequence). V was pared by 0 bases and J by 0 bases, with 8 bases between. This CDR3 region has 15 residues. CDR3 bases: TGTGCCAGCAGTTACTCGAACAGCCTGAACACTGAAGCTTTCTTT. It specifies CASSYSNSLNTEAFF.

This clonotype was found many times. V is TRBV4-1 and J is TRBJ1-1; D call uncertain. CDR3 size: 16 residues. In germline, CDR1 is MGHRA, CDR2 YSYEKL. V was cut by 3 bases and J by 0 bases, with 14 bases left in between. CDR3 coding DNA: TGCGCCAGCAGCCAGTCGAGAGGTTCGATGAACACTGAAGCTTTCTTT. It translates to CASSQSRGSMNTEAFF.

This clonotype was observed at least ten times. The V and J genes are TRBV2 and TRBJ2-7; 8 bases align to TRBD1. After removal of 6 bases from V and 3 bases from J, the junction contained 7 bases not matched to a gene. The CDR3 runs 14 residues. Per the germline V gene, CDR1 is SNHLY and CDR2 is FYNNEI. The CDR3 bases are TGTGCCAGCAGAGCCGGGACAGGATTCTACGAGCAGTACTTC. Amino acid sequence: CASRAGTGFYEQYF.

This clonotype was detected ten times or more. This sequence joins TRBV6-6 and TRBJ2-7, with D tentatively TRBD2 (5 bases). Deletions cut 0 bases from V and 0 bases from J, with 9 bases between. The CDR3 has 15 residues. Germline lookup yields CDR1 MNHNY and CDR2 SVGAGI (reference sequence). The CDR3 bases are TGTGCCAGCAGTTACTCCAGCGGAAGCTCCTACGAGCAGTACTTC. Translation: CASSYSSGSSYEQYF.

This clonotype has a handful of counts. The chain is built from TRBV11-2 and TRBJ2-5; D possibly uses TRBD1 or TRBD2 (5 bases each). The V gene lost 5 bases and the J gene lost 5 bases, with 18 bases spanning the gap. Germline CDR1 reads SGHAT; CDR2 reads FQNNGV. The CDR3 runs to 15 residues. CDR3 sequence reads: CASSPGPSWVETQYF. In DNA, the CDR3 is TGTGCCAGCAGCCCGGGGCCTAGCTGGGTGGAGACCCAGTACTTC. Full variable domain (missing parts from reference TRBV11-2 and TRBJ2-5): EAGVAQSPRYKIIEKRQSVAFWCNPISGHATLYWYQQILGQGPKLLIQFQNNGVVDDSQLPKDRFSAERLKGVDSTLKIQPAKLEDSAVYLCASSPGPSWVETQYFGPGTRLLVL.

This clonotype was counted many times. This CDR3 is CSARVLYNEQFF. The CDR3 DNA sequence: TGCAGTGCTAGAGTTCTCTACAATGAGCAGTTCTTC. The chain links TRBV20-1 to TRBJ2-1; no reliable D call. Germline V lookup: CDR1 DFQATT, CDR2 SNEGSKA (reference sequence). The CDR3 is made up of 12 amino acids. V was trimmed by 1 base and J by 3 bases, leaving 4 bases between them.